There are many counts of the clone carrying this T cell receptor (beta chain). Its antigen is currently unknown. This record belongs to a study of T cells in Graves' hyperthyroidism and ophthalmopathy. Overall study context: Any treatment followed the collection of peripheral blood at initial diagnosis.

Notes on the study in general: Blood held most thyroid clonotypes expanded above 0.001 frequency.

The study enrolled patients aged 18 to 65 with newly diagnosed hyperthyroidism of under 2 months' duration. V lost 3 bases and J 7 bases, leaving 10 bases between the germline ends. This CDR3 is 13 amino acids long. TCR beta CDR3 regions were amplified from RNA transcripts. With the HTBI primer set, the TCR CDR3 went through a first round of RT-PCR. TCRdb re-called the multiplex PCR reads with MiXCR, one entry per CDR3 protein. The sample has around 520,000 distinct CDR3 sequences; 11% to 15% are singletons. V usage is TRBV12-3 or TRBV12-4 and J usage is TRBJ1-5; D not resolved. This sequence originates from a woman aged 40 to 50 with Graves' hyperthyroidism. Sequences were obtained from blood. In DNA form, the CDR3 reads TGTGCCAGCAGTTTGGAGGGAACGCAGCCCCAGCATTTT. This encodes CASSLEGTQPQHF.